This T cell receptor (beta chain) comes out of a study of cytomegalovirus exposure and HLA in healthy donors. The length of the CDR3 is 17 residues. Trimming pared 5 bases from V and 6 bases from J, leaving 20 bases between. The germline CDR1 and CDR2 sequences are MNHEY and SMNVEV (reference sequence). PCR was performed using 60 Vbeta and 13 Jbeta primers. Repertoires were generated with immunoSEQ multiplex PCR, while TCRdb's copy carries only in-frame clones and drops some. The sample consists of about 93,000 clones, roughly 63% of them appearing once. This rearrangement joins TRBV27 to TRBJ1-6; D call uncertain. This clonotype originated in a boy aged 5-17 years in good health and CMV-seropositive. The sample was PBMCs. The CDR3, as DNA: TGTGCCAGCAGTCTCTACGGGGATTTGGTTATTAATTCACCCCTCCACTTT. Its translation is CASSLYGDLVINSPLHF.